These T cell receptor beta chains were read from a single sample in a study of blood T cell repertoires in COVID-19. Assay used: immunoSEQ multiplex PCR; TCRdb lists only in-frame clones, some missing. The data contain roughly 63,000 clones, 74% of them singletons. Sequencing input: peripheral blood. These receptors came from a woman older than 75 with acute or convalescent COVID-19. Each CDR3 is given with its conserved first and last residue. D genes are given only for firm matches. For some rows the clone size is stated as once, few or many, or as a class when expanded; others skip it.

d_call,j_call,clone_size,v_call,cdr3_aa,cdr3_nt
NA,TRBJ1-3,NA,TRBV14,CASSQAWGDFSGNTIYF,TGTGCCAGCAGCCAAGCATGGGGGGATTTCTCTGGAAACACCATATATTTT
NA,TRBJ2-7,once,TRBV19,CASSIVGGTTPSEQYF,TGTGCCAGTAGTATAGTGGGCGGGACGACGCCTTCGGAGCAGTACTTC
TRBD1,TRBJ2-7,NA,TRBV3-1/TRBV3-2,CASSQEGTGKQYF,TGTGCCAGCAGCCAAGAAGGGACAGGGAAGCAGTACTTC
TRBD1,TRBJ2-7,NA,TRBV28,CASSLGTGLTTYEQYF,TGTGCCAGCAGTCTAGGGACAGGCTTAACGACCTACGAGCAGTACTTC
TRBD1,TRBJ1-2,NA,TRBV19,CASSMGDRDYNYGYTF,TGTGCCAGTAGTATGGGGGACAGGGACTATAACTATGGCTACACCTTC
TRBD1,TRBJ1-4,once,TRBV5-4,CASSLGGQGGEKLFF,TGTGCCAGCAGCTTAGGGGGACAGGGAGGAGAAAAACTGTTTTTT
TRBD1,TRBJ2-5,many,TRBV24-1,CATSDFRTGHQETQYF,TGTGCCACCAGTGATTTTAGGACAGGGCACCAAGAGACCCAGTACTTC
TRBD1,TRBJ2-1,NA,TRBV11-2,CASSLGQPNEQFF,TGTGCCAGCAGCTTGGGACAGCCCAATGAGCAGTTCTTC
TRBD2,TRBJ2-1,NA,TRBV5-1,CASSLALSGRRGEQFF,TGCGCCAGCAGCTTGGCCCTAAGCGGGAGACGGGGTGAGCAGTTCTTC
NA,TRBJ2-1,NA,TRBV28,CASEEDSSYNEQFF,TGTGCCAGCGAAGAGGACAGCTCCTACAATGAGCAGTTCTTC
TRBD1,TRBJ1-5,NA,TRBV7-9,CASSLQGAGQPQHF,TGTGCCAGCAGCTTACAGGGGGCAGGTCAGCCCCAGCATTTT
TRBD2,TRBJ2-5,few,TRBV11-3,CASSGTSGRAGQETQYF,TGTGCCAGCAGCGGGACTAGCGGGAGGGCGGGGCAAGAGACCCAGTACTTC
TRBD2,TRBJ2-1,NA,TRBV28,CASSRRGTGPEQFF,TGTGCCAGCAGCCGGCGGGGGACGGGACCAGAGCAGTTCTTC
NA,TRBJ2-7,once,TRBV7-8,CASSSGILDSYEQYF,TGTGCCAGCAGCTCCGGGATTTTAGACTCCTACGAGCAGTACTTC
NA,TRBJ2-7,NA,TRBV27,CASRVQALLSYEQYF,TGTGCCAGCAGGGTACAGGCACTCCTCTCCTACGAGCAGTACTTC
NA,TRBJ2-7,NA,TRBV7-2,CASSLAGLQGYEQYF,TGTGCCAGCAGCTTAGCCGGGCTACAGGGCTACGAGCAGTACTTC
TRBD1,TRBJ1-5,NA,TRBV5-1,CASSEDRGLGQPQHF,TGCGCCAGCAGCGAGGACAGGGGGCTAGGGCAGCCCCAGCATTTT
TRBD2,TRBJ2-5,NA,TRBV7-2,CASSSPRTSGSGKTQYF,TGTGCCAGCAGCTCCCCCCGGACTAGCGGGAGCGGAAAGACCCAGTACTTC
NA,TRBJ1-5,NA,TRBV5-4,CASSSGSLKNSNQPQHF,TGTGCCAGCAGCTCGGGTAGCCTCAAAAATAGCAATCAGCCCCAGCATTTT
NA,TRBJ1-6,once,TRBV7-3,CASRKDSYNSPLHF,TGTGCCAGCAGGAAGGACAGTTATAATTCACCCCTCCACTTT
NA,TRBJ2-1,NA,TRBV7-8,CASSLGGAAIREFF,TGTGCCAGCAGCTTAGGCGGGGCCGCGATTAGGGAGTTCTTC
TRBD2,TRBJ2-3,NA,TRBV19,CASRREGQTDTQYF,TGTGCCAGTAGACGGGAGGGCCAGACAGATACGCAGTATTTT
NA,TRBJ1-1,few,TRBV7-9,CASSLGGQNLNTEAFF,TGTGCCAGCAGCTTAGGAGGACAGAATCTGAACACTGAAGCTTTCTTT
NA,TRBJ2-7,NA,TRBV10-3,CAIGSLTSLEQYF,TGTGCCATCGGTAGCTTAACCTCACTAGAGCAGTACTTC
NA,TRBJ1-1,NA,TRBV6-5,CASSYLTVRSTEAFF,TGTGCCAGCAGTTACTTGACAGTTAGGAGCACTGAAGCTTTCTTT
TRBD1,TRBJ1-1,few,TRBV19,CASSGTANTEAFF,TGTGCCAGTAGCGGGACAGCGAACACTGAAGCTTTCTTT
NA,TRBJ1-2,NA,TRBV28,CASSPPGRENYGYTF,TGTGCCAGCAGTCCCCCCGGGAGAGAAAACTATGGCTACACCTTC
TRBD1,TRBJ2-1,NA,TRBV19,CASSSGTGTNEQFF,TGTGCCAGTAGCTCCGGGACAGGGACCAATGAGCAGTTCTTC
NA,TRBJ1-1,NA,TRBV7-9,CASHGGTLGTEAFF,TGTGCCAGCCACGGGGGGACGCTGGGAACTGAAGCTTTCTTT
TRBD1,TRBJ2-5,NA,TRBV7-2,CASSLVRLGAGGRETQYF,TGTGCCAGCAGCTTAGTCAGACTTGGGGCAGGGGGAAGGGAGACCCAGTACTTC
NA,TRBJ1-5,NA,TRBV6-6,CASSYSIGRVNQPQHF,TGTGCCAGCAGTTACTCGATTGGCCGGGTAAATCAGCCCCAGCATTTT
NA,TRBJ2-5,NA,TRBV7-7,CASTWTVGETQYF,TGTGCTAGCACCTGGACAGTTGGGGAGACCCAGTACTTC
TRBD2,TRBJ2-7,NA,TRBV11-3,CASSLEREASYEQYF,TGTGCCAGCAGCTTAGAACGGGAGGCCTCCTACGAGCAGTACTTC
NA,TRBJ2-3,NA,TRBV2,CASSQLVATDTQYF,TGTGCCAGCAGCCAACTAGTGGCCACAGATACGCAGTATTTT
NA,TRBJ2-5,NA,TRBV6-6,CASSYRDLQETQYF,TGTGCCAGCAGTTACCGGGACTTACAAGAGACCCAGTACTTC
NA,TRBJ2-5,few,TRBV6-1,CASSEVGGPRKTQYF,TGTGCCAGCAGTGAAGTGGGGGGGCCTCGGAAGACCCAGTACTTC
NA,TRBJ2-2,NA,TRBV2,CASGLRNTGELFF,TGTGCCAGTGGCCTCCGTAACACCGGGGAGCTGTTTTTT
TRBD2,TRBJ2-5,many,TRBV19,CASSMLSGVQETQYF,TGTGCCAGTAGTATGCTTAGCGGGGTCCAAGAGACCCAGTACTTC
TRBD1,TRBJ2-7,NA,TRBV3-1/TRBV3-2,CASSPPGRGYEQYF,TGTGCCAGCAGCCCCCCTGGCAGGGGGTACGAGCAGTACTTC
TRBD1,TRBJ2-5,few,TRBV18,CASSPRQAGRQGAGTQYF,TGTGCCAGCTCACCACGGCAGGCTGGGCGACAGGGGGCAGGGACCCAGTACTTC
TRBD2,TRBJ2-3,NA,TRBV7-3,CASSWRSGSRTDTQYF,TGTGCCAGCAGCTGGCGTAGCGGGAGTAGGACAGATACGCAGTATTTT
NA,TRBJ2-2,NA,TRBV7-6,CASSPAGLTVDTGELFF,TGTGCCAGCAGCCCCGCCGGTCTAACAGTGGATACCGGGGAGCTGTTTTTT
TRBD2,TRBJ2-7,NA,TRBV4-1,CASSQELSGSYEQYF,TGCGCCAGCAGCCAGGAGCTTAGCGGGAGTTACGAGCAGTACTTC